This T cell receptor (beta chain) was sequenced during a study of shared clonotypes between healthy human individuals. Study summary: Aged between 18 and 49, the donors were a couple of women and three men.

J was trimmed by 6 bases and V by 7 bases; bases with no gene match: 3. The CDR3 spans 12 residues. Germline CDR1 and CDR2: SEHNR and FQNEAQ (reference sequence). Authors' analysis steps: ImmunoSEQ only sent back junction sequences with no quality scores, so filtering was done differently. Sequencing used immunoSEQ multiplex PCR; TCRdb keeps in-frame clones, though not all of them. That table is the source of V, J and clone size, and D and trimming were worked out from the DNA. The table has 550,000 to 800,000 clones, 90% seen once. This clone was recorded only once. Its antigen is undetermined. Study-wide findings and caveats: Clonotypes shared by all four donors outscored non-shared clonotypes in generation probability.

V and J are TRBV7-9 and TRBJ1-5; TRBD1 matches 7 bases. The clonotype comes from a man younger than 35 in good health. Some clones in this sample may be carry-over from other donors' samples. The specimen sequenced was memory CD8+ T cells from PBMCs. Regarding subset: CD45RO+ cells pooled with CCR7-negative TemRA cells. DNA for the CDR3: TGTGCCAGCACCAGGGGGATTCAGCCCCAGCATTTT. This translates into CASTRGIQPQHF.